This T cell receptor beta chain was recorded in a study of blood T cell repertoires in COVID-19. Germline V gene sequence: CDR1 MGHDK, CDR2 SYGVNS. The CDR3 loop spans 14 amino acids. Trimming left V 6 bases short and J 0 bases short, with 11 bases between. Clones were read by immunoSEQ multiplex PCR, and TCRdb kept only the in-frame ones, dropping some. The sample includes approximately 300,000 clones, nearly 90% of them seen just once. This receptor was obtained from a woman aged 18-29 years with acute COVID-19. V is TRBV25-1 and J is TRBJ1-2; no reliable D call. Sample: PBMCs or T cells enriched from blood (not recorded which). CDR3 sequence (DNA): TGTGCCAGCAGCCCCCGCGGTGCTAACTATGGCTACACCTTC. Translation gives CASSPRGANYGYTF.